Here is one TCR beta chain with its context. The CDR3 runs 12 residues. Germline values: CDR1 MNHNY, CDR2 SVGAGI (reference sequence). V was clipped by 7 bases and J by 5 bases, with 11 bases between them. Clones were read by immunoSEQ multiplex PCR, and TCRdb kept only the in-frame ones, dropping some. The data show roughly 100,000 clones, approximately 92% seen once. These data are taken from a study of blood T cell repertoires in COVID-19. Study-level background: PBMCs, B-cell-depleted T cells, or T cells provided the cDNA or gDNA that made up the material.

The clonotype originates from a woman aged 45-59 years with COVID-19, enrolled during active disease. The chain recombines TRBV6-6 with TRBJ1-1; unclear D gene. The sequenced sample was peripheral blood. As DNA, the CDR3 is TGTGCCAGCAACTACGCGGATACTGAAGCTTTCTTT. This codes for CASNYADTEAFF.